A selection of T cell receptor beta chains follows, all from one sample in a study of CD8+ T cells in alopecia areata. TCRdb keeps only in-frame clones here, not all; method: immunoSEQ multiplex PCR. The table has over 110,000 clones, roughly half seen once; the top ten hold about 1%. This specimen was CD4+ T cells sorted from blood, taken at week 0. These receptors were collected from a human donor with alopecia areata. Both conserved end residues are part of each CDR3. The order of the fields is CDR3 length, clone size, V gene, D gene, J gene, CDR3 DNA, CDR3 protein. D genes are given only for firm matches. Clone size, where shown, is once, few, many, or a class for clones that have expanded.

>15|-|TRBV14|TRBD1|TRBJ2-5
TGTGCCAGCAGCCCATTGGGGACAGGGAAAGAGACCCAGTACTTC
CASSPLGTGKETQYF
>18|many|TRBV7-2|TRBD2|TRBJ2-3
TGTGCCAGCAGCTTATGGACTAGCGGGGGGCTAAGCACAGATACGCAGTATTTT
CASSLWTSGGLSTDTQYF
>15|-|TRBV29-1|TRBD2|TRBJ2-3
TGCAGCGTCTCCGGGACTAGCGGGAGTACAGATACGCAGTATTTT
CSVSGTSGSTDTQYF
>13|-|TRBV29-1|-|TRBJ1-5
TGCAGCGTTGAATTTGGGGGTGGCCAGCCCCAGCATTTT
CSVEFGGGQPQHF
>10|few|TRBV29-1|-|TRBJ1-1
TGCAGCGTTTCTAACACTGAAGCTTTCTTT
CSVSNTEAFF
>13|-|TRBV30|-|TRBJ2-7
TGTGCCTGGAGTCAAGGGGGTGGCTACGAGCAGTACTTC
CAWSQGGGYEQYF
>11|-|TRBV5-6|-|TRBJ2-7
TGTGCCAGCAGCTTAACAGGTCCCCAGTACTTC
CASSLTGPQYF
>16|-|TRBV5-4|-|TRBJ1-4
TGTGCCAGCAGCCCCTCCAGTTCGGGGAGGGGTGAAAAACTGTTTTTT
CASSPSSSGRGEKLFF
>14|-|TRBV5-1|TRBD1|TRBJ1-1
TGCGCCAGCAGCCTGACAGGGTCGAACACTGAAGCTTTCTTT
CASSLTGSNTEAFF
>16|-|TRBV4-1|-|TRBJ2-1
TGCGCCAGCAGCCCCGGGACGGATGGACATTACAATGAGCAGTTCTTC
CASSPGTDGHYNEQFF
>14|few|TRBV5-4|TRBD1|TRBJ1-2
TGTGCCAGCAGCTTCGACAGGGGGCTGGCTGGCTACACCTTC
CASSFDRGLAGYTF
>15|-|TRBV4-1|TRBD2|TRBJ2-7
TGCGCCAGCAGCCCTGGGTTAGCGGGATTATACGAGCAGTACTTC
CASSPGLAGLYEQYF
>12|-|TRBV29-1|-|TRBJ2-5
TGCAGCGTGGGGAAGGCCCAAGAGACCCAGTACTTC
CSVGKAQETQYF
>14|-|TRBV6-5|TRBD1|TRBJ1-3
TGTGCCAGCACCAGACGGACAGGCTCGGACACCATATATTTT
CASTRRTGSDTIYF
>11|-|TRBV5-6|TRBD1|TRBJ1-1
TGTGCCAGCAGCAGGGGACAGGGACCTTTCTTT
CASSRGQGPFF
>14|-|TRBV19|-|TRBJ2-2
TGTGCCAGCCGACTCTGGCTGGACACCGGGGAGCTGTTTTTT
CASRLWLDTGELFF
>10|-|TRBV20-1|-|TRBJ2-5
TGCAGTGCTAGATGGGGGACCCAGTACTTC
CSARWGTQYF
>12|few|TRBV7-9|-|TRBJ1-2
TGTGCCAGCAGCCGAGTCGGCTATGGCTACACCTTC
CASSRVGYGYTF
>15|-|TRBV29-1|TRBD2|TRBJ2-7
TGCAGCGTGCCCTCAGACTTACAGGGACTAGGGGAGCAGTACTTC
CSVPSDLQGLGEQYF
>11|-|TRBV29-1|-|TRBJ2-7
TGCAGCGTTGATGGGGTCGACGAGCAGTACTTC
CSVDGVDEQYF
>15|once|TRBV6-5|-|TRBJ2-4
TGTGCCAGCAGCCGATCGAGTTTCACCAAAAACATTCAGTACTTC
CASSRSSFTKNIQYF
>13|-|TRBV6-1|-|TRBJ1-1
TGTGCCAGCAAGAGGCAGGGGATGACTGAAGCTTTCTTT
CASKRQGMTEAFF
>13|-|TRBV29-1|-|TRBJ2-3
TGCAGCGTTAAAAGTACGATCACAGATACGCAGTATTTT
CSVKSTITDTQYF
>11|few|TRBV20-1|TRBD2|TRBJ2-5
TGCAGTAAGCGGGATCTCGAGACCCAGTACTTC
CSKRDLETQYF
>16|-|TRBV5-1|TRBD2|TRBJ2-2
TGCGCCAGCAGCTTGGGGGCTAGCGGGAGTGCCGGGGAGCTGTTTTTT
CASSLGASGSAGELFF
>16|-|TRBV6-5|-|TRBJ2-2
TGTGCCAGCAGTTACTCGCGGGGCGGGACGACCGGGGAGCTGTTTTTT
CASSYSRGGTTGELFF
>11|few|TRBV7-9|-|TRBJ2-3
TGTGCCAGCAGCCAGCAGGATACGCAGTATTTT
CASSQQDTQYF